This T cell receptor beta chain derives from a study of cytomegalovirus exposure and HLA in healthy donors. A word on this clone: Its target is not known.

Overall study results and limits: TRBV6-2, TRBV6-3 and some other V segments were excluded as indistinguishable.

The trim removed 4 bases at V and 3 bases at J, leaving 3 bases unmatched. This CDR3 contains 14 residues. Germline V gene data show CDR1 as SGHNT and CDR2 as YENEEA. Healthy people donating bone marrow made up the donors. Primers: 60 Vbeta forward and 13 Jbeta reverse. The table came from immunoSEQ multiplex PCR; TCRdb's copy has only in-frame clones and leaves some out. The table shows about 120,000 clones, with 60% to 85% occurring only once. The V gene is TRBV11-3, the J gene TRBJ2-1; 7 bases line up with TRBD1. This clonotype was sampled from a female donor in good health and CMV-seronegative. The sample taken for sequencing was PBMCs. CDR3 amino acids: CASSSGTVYNEQFF. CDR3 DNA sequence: TGTGCCAGCAGCTCCGGGACAGTCTACAATGAGCAGTTCTTC. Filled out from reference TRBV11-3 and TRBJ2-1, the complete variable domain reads EAGVVQSPRYKIIEKKQPVAFWCNPISGHNTLYWYLQNLGQGPELLIRYENEEAVDDSQLPKDRFSAERLKGVDSTLKIQPAELGDSAVYLCASSSGTVYNEQFFGPGTRLTVL.